Listed here is a single T cell receptor beta chain. Its specificity is not known. The data derive from a study of somatic mutations in cytotoxic T cells in rheumatoid arthritis. Study-wide context: Flow sorting at nearly 100% purity was applied to some V beta antibody-stained T-cell populations, which included V beta1+ cells sequenced for TCRB.

Germline assignment: CDR1 ENHRY and CDR2 SYGVKD. V was trimmed by 3 bases and J by 3 bases, leaving 12 bases between them. The CDR3 extends over 14 amino acids. Measured with immunoSEQ multiplex PCR; TCRdb has only the in-frame clones, and not every one. The sample carries more than 15,000 clones, 78% recorded once. Study-level findings and limits: For patients with rheumatoid arthritis, CD8+ clonality went up with age, while healthy controls showed no such change. Over 20% of CD8+ cells belonged to the largest CD8+ clone in about an eighth of the roughly 65 patients.

Sequenced sample: CD8+ T cells sorted from blood. This TCR derives from an adult with rheumatoid arthritis. The rearrangement links TRBV10-3 to TRBJ2-7, with D tentatively TRBD1 (5 bases). The CDR3 loop is CAISESPGFYEQYF. CDR3 coding DNA: TGTGCCATCAGTGAATCCCCAGGGTTCTACGAGCAGTACTTC.